This T cell receptor beta chain was captured in a study of shared clonotypes between healthy human individuals (dated by TCRdb to the early 2020s). A note on the overall study: Two women and three men aged 18 to 49 years were included in the cohort. To estimate repertoire size and how much clonotypes are shared between individuals, the study performed deep sequencing of blood TCR repertoires from a handful of healthy adults. Different laboratories and diverse techniques were used to prepare libraries and sequence TCR repertoires, to increase sequencing depth and limit assay-specific biases. Each donor's leukapheresis produced roughly between roughly 0.85 and 9.5 billion PBMCs. For each donor, CD4 naive and CD4 memory were each given three plates, CD8 naive was given two plates, and CD8 memory was given one plate.

Using the deep immunoSEQ assay, TCR CDR3 regions were amplified from genomic DNA by multiplex PCR. Extracted genomic DNA from each cell subset was spread evenly across all wells of several immunoSEQ 96-well plates, with each plate serving as a replicate. Each replicate PCR for sorted subsets received about 0.2 ug genomic DNA, equal to tens of thousands of T cell genomes. The purified libraries were quantified using a Qubit 3.0 fluorometer, sized with a Bioanalyzer 2100, and then quantified again using the KAPA Library Quantification kit. Every immunoSEQ 96-well plate was sequenced on a separate single-read 150-cycle Illumina NextSeq 550 flow cell. Under the source paper's analysis protocol: The immunoSEQ output contained only junctional sequences without quality scores, so filtering could not match that applied to full-length reads. Sequences were annotated with PyIR, a Python wrapper for IgBLAST v1.9, using IMGT germline references to assign V/J genes and CDR3. Any read was removed if the V/J assignment was weak (E-value above 1e-6), the CDR3 was missing, or the read contained stop codons, out-of-frame junctions, or ambiguous translated residues. V3J clonotypes were defined as sequences sharing the same inferred V gene, J gene, and CDR3 amino acid sequence. Percentage overlap between repertoires was computed as shared unique clonotypes divided by the size of the smaller repertoire. Repertoire richness was assessed with RTK rarefaction, the Chao1 estimator, and Recon v2.1 estimates of unobserved clonotypes. For all TCRbeta clonotypes obtained by the gDNA method from a few donors, generation probabilities were computed with OLGA. TCRdb re-hosts the immuneACCESS table, in-frame sequences only. Its copies lack some clones; in the studies checked, an unresolved V gene accounts for under half of them, and the cause for the rest is not known. V, J and clone size derive from that table, while D and trimming were established from the DNA sequence. Counted in this sample were a few million clones; approximately 95% of them appeared once. Around 0.13% of the sample rests with the top ten.

Study-wide findings and limitations: Pairwise subsampling led to the expectation that sequencing depth would affect the degree of clonotype sharing among donors. When a handful of donors were compared, the shared fraction of clonotypes was around 5.1% for naive CD4, about 4% for naive CD8, about 2.4% for memory CD4, and roughly 0.43% for memory CD8. Compared with non-shared clonotypes, clonotypes shared by all four sorted-subset donors had higher generation probabilities. Estimated clonotype richness was generally larger for naive than for memory subsets. Because the study included a small number of donors, the genetic and exposure-history diversity represented was limited. Sampling was restricted to blood, and TCR repertoires in tissues likely differ from the TCR repertoires found in blood. Rarefaction of sorted-subset datasets indicated incomplete sequencing despite the large sequencing depth.

Its CDR3 holds 15 amino acids, cysteine through phenylalanine. Left in the record is the CDR3 DNA by itself, 45 bases read in frame from the first base. CDR1 and CDR2, per the germline V gene, are SGHTA and FQGNSA. At the junction V is shortened by 5 bases and J by 1 base, with 14 bases in between. About this clone: Its recognized antigen is unknown. Base qualities were left out, and no much larger clone turns up one base away.

The donors were healthy, HIV-negative adults who had no recently reported acute infections or vaccinations. Every donor was a Caucasian adult residing in Nashville, Tennessee, USA. CD4+ T cells were enriched through magnetic negative selection, after which naive cells were positively selected on CD45RA and the remaining negative fraction served as the memory subset. Blood was obtained by leukapheresis, after which PBMCs were separated by Ficoll-Histopaque density gradient centrifugation and cryopreserved in liquid nitrogen vapor phase. Purity and quantity of every magnetically sorted T cell population were checked by analytical flow cytometry. From each sorted fraction, genomic DNA was isolated and quantified by UV absorbance on a Nanodrop 2000c.

The sequence was collected from a man between 18 and 35 years old in good health. Sequencing was performed on naive CD4+ T cells sorted from blood. Explained via the paper, the cell subset or site label denotes: CD45RA+ positively selected. Rearrangement joined TRBV7-2 to TRBJ1-1, and the D gene may be TRBD1, 5 bases matching. The nucleotides are TGTGCCAGCAGCCTAAGTTGGGGGAGGAACACTGAAGCTTTCTTT. Translated, this gives CASSLSWGRNTEAFF.